The 4 T cell receptor beta chains reported below all come from one sample, sequenced in a study of cytomegalovirus exposure and HLA in healthy donors. The PCR was carried out with 60 Vbeta primers and 13 Jbeta primers. Generated by immunoSEQ multiplex PCR, the TCRdb table keeps only in-frame clones and is missing some. The sample contains over 95,000 clones, over 60% of which appear only once. What was sequenced was PBMCs. The receptors stem from a female donor in good health and CMV-seronegative.

The chain carries TRBV2 and TRBJ2-7; a possible D gene is TRBD2 (6 bases). Germline V gene sequence: CDR1 SNHLY, CDR2 FYNNEI. The CDR3 is 12 amino acids. The V gene lost 4 bases and the J gene lost 3 bases, with 7 bases spanning the gap. The CDR3 DNA reads as TGTGCCAGCAGTGCGACTAGCTACGAGCAGTACTTC. Translating gives CASSATSYEQYF. The full variable domain, rest sourced from reference TRBV2 and TRBJ2-7, is EPEVTQTPSHQVTQMGQEVILRCVPISNHLYFYWYRQILGQKVEFLVSFYNNEISEKSEIFDDQFSVERPDGSNFTLKIRSTKLEDSAMYFCASSATSYEQYFGPGTRLTVT.

J is TRBJ2-3 and V is TRBV4-2, with a weak D call TRBD2 (7 bases). Per germline, CDR1 LGHNA and CDR2 YNFKEQ. Trimming took off 1 base at V and 2 bases at J, with 10 bases between the two ends. This CDR3 region has 15 residues. The CDR3 reads CASSQGGGDTDTQYF. CDR3 sequence (DNA): TGTGCCAGCAGCCAAGGAGGGGGGGACACAGATACGCAGTATTTT.

In the case of this clone: Germline and junction disagree at one end, which may indicate a read error. The genes are TRBV14 and TRBJ2-7, with D perhaps matching TRBD2 (5 bases). The CDR3 runs to 12 residues. Germline assignment: CDR1 SGHDN and CDR2 FVKESK. The CDR3 DNA sequence: TGTGCCAGCAGCCCCTCCCCCGGACTTAGGATCTTC. Its protein product is CASSPSPGLRIF.

This chain connects TRBV27 to TRBJ2-7, with D uncertain. Deletions cut 2 bases from V and 5 bases from J, with 10 bases between. Germline V gene lookup returns CDR1 MNHEY and CDR2 SMNVEV (reference sequence). The CDR3 runs 13 residues. The CDR3, as DNA: TGTGCCAGCAGTTTAATCCAATCCCACGAGCAGTACTTC. Its protein is CASSLIQSHEQYF.